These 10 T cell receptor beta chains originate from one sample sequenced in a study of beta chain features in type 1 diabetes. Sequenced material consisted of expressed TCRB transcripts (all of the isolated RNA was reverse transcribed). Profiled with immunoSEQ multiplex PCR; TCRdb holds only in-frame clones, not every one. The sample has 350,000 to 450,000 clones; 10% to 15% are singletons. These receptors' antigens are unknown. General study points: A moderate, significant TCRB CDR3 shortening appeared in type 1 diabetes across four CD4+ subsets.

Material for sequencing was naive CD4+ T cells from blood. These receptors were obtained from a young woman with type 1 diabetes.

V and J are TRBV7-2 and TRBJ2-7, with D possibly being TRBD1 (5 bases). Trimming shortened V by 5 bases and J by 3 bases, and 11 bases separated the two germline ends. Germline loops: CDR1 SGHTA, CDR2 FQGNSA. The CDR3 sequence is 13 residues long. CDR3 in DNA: TGTGCCAGCAGCCGACAGATGGACTACGAGCAGTACTTC. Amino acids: CASSRQMDYEQYF.

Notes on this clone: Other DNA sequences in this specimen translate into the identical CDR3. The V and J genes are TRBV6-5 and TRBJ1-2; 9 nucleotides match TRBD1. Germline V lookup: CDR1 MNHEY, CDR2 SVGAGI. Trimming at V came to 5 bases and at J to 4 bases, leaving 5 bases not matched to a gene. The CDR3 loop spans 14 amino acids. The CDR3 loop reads CASSPTGGGYGYTF. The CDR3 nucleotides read TGTGCCAGCAGTCCGACAGGGGGTGGCTATGGCTACACCTTC.

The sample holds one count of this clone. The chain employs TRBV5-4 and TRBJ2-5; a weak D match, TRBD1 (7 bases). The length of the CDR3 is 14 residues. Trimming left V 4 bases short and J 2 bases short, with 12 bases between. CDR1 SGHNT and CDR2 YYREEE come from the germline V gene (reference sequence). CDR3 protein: CASSQGDWQETQYF. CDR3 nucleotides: TGTGCCAGCAGCCAGGGGGACTGGCAAGAGACCCAGTACTTC.

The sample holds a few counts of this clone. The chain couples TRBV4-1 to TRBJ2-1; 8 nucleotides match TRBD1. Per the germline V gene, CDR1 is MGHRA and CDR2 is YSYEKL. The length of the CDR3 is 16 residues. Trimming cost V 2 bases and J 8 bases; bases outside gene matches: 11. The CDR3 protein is CASSQLPGQVADEQFF. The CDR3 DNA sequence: TGCGCCAGCAGCCAATTACCGGGACAGGTCGCTGATGAGCAGTTCTTC.

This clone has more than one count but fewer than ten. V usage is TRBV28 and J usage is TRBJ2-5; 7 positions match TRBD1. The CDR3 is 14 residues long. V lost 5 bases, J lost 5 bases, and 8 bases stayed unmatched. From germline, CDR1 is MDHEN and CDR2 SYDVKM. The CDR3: CASSVTGTRETQYF. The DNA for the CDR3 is TGTGCCAGCAGTGTGACAGGGACCAGGGAGACCCAGTACTTC.

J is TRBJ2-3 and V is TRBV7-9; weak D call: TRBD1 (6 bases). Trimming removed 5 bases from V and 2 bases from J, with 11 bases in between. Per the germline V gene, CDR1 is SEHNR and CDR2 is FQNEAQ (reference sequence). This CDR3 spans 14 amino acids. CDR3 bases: TGTGCCAGCAGCCCAGGGGATGCCACAGATACGCAGTATTTT. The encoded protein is CASSPGDATDTQYF.

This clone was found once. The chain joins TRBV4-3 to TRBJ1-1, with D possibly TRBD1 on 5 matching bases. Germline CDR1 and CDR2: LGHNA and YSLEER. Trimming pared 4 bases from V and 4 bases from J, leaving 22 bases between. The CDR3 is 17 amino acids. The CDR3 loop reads CASSPGQGGVGSTEAFF. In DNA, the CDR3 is TGCGCCAGCAGCCCCGGACAAGGTGGGGTTGGTTCCACTGAAGCTTTCTTT.

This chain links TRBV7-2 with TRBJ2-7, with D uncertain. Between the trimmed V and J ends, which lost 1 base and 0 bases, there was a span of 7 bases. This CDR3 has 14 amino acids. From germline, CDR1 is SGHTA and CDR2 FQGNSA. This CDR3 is CASSLESNSYEQYF. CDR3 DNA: TGTGCCAGCAGCTTAGAGAGCAACTCCTACGAGCAGTACTTC.

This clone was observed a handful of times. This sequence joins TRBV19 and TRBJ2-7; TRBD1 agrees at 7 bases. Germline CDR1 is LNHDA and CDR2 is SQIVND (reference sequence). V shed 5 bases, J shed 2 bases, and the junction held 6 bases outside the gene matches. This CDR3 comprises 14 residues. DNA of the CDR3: TGTGCCAGTAGTCTGACAGGGATAACCTACGAGCAGTACTTC. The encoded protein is CASSLTGITYEQYF.

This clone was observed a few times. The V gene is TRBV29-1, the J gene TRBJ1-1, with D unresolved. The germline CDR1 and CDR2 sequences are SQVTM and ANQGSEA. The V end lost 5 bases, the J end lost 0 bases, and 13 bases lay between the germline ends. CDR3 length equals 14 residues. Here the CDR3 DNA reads TGCAGCGTTCGGTCGGGTATCATGAACACTGAAGCTTTCTTT. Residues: CSVRSGIMNTEAFF.